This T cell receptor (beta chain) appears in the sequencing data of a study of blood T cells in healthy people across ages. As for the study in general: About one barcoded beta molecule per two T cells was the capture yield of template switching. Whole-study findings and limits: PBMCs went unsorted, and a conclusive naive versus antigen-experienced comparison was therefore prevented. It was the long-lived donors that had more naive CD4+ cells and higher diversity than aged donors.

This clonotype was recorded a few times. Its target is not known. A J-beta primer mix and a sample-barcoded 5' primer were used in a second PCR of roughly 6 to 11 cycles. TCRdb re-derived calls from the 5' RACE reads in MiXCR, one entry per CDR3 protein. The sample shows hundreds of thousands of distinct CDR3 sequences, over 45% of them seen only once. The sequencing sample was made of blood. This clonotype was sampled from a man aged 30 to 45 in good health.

The CDR3 is CASSPRGGSGTEAFF. As DNA, the CDR3 is TGTGCCAGCAGCCCACGTGGGGGGTCGGGCACTGAAGCTTTCTTT. This chain joins TRBV7-3 and TRBJ1-1; D is possibly TRBD1 (5 bases). Deletions cut 5 bases from V and 4 bases from J, with 17 bases between. There are 15 residues in the CDR3. Germline V gene sequence: CDR1 SGHTA, CDR2 FQGTGA. The variable domain in full, completed from reference TRBV7-3 and TRBJ1-1, reads GAGVSQTPSNKVTEKGKYVELRCDPISGHTALYWYRQSLGQGPEFLIYFQGTGAADDSGLPNDRFFAVRPEGSVSTLKIQRTERGDSAVYLCASSPRGGSGTEAFFGQGTRLTVV.